Shown below are 29 T cell receptor beta chains from a single sample sequenced in a study of blood T cell repertoires in COVID-19. Repertoires were generated with immunoSEQ multiplex PCR, while TCRdb's copy carries only in-frame clones and drops some. The top ten hold roughly 31% of the sample, which has about 12,000 clones, roughly four fifths seen once. The source material was peripheral blood. The origin of the receptors is a human donor in a cohort sampled during active COVID-19.

The chain links TRBV7-7 to TRBJ2-2, with TRBD2 matching over 8 bases. This CDR3 comprises 15 residues. From germline, CDR1 is SSHAT and CDR2 FNYEAQ (reference sequence). The chain's CDR3 is CASAERERGTGELFF. DNA for the CDR3: TGTGCTAGCGCTGAGCGGGAGAGGGGCACCGGGGAGCTGTTTTTT.

The rearrangement joins TRBV7-9 to TRBJ2-1, with TRBD1 identical over 11 bases. CDR1 is SEHNR, CDR2 FQNEAQ, per germline (reference sequence). The CDR3 is made up of 14 amino acids. V gave up 6 bases and J gave up 9 bases; unmatched junction bases: 7. The DNA of the CDR3 is TGTGCCAGCAGTCCGGGACAGGGGGAGGGTGAGCAGTTCTTC. This codes for CASSPGQGEGEQFF. The full variable domain, rest sourced from reference TRBV7-9 and TRBJ2-1, is DTGVSQNPRHKITKRGQNVTFRCDPISEHNRLYWYRQTLGQGPEFLTYFQNEAQLEKSRLLSDRFSAERPKGSFSTLEIQRTEQGDSAMYLCASSPGQGEGEQFFGPGTRLTVL.

The chain is built from TRBV4-1 and TRBJ2-1; a possible D gene is TRBD1 (6 bases). This CDR3 has 14 amino acids. Germline CDR1 reads MGHRA; CDR2 reads YSYEKL. Trimming cost V 2 bases and J 5 bases, with 10 bases left between them. CDR3 residues: CASSQKDSNNEQFF. CDR3 DNA sequence: TGCGCCAGCAGCCAAAAGGACAGTAACAATGAGCAGTTCTTC.

Note on this clone: The same CDR3 can be traced to other DNA sequences in this sample. The chain combines TRBV20-1 with TRBJ2-5; D unresolved. The CDR3 has 11 residues. The germline V gene encodes CDR1 DFQATT and CDR2 SNEGSKA (reference sequence). The V and J ends lost 6 bases and 5 bases respectively, with 10 bases between them. The CDR3 reads CSALTGETQYF. Written as DNA, the CDR3 is TGCAGTGCCCTGACTGGGGAGACCCAGTACTTC.

V gene TRBV9 combines with J gene TRBJ2-5, with D unresolved. V was cut by 3 bases and J by 2 bases, with 5 bases left in between. The CDR3 contains 12 residues. CDR1 and CDR2 (germline): SGDLS, YYNGEE. This chain's CDR3 is CASSAHQETQYF. CDR3 DNA: TGTGCCAGCAGCGCCCATCAAGAGACCCAGTACTTC.

This clone has a handful of counts. The CDR3 loop is CASSPQAGGATNIQYF. The DNA of the CDR3 is TGTGCCAGCAGCCCCCAGGCGGGGGGCGCGACGAACATTCAGTACTTC. The V call is TRBV5-4, the J call TRBJ2-4; 8 bases are shared with TRBD2. Germline loops: CDR1 SGHNT, CDR2 YYREEE (reference sequence). The CDR3 loop spans 16 amino acids. V trimming: 4 bases; J trimming: 7 bases; junction bases outside the gene matches: 13.

In this sample, this clone turned up a few times. V gene TRBV16 combines with J gene TRBJ1-1, with D uncertain. CDR1 KGHSY and CDR2 FQNENV come from the germline V gene. CDR3 size: 11 residues. Trimming removed 4 bases from V and 7 bases from J, with 7 bases in between. The CDR3 sequence is CASSLRGEAFF. The CDR3 bases are TGTGCCAGCAGCCTCCGCGGTGAAGCTTTCTTT. The full variable domain, rest sourced from reference TRBV16 and TRBJ1-1, is GEEVAQTPKHLVRGEGQKAKLYCAPIKGHSYVFWYQQVLKNEFKFLISFQNENVFDETGMPKERFSAKCLPNSPCSLEIQATKLEDSAVYFCASSLRGEAFFGQGTRLTVV.

The chain combines TRBV5-1 with TRBJ2-3, with 8 bases fitting TRBD2. J lost 1 base, V lost 2 bases, and 3 bases had no gene match. Germline CDR1 is SGHRS and CDR2 is YFSETQ. The CDR3 runs to 15 residues. CDR3 in amino acids: CASSFPREGTDTQYF. CDR3 DNA: TGCGCCAGCAGCTTTCCGCGGGAGGGCACAGATACGCAGTATTTT.

The rearrangement uses TRBV28 and TRBJ1-4; maybe TRBD1 (5 bases). The germline V and J ends were trimmed by 4 bases and 7 bases, with 19 bases remaining between them. Per germline, CDR1 MDHEN and CDR2 SYDVKM. CDR3 length: 16 residues. The CDR3 sequence: CASSSPEGRMGEKLFF. The CDR3 DNA follows: TGTGCCAGCAGTTCCCCGGAGGGGAGGATGGGTGAAAAACTGTTTTTT.

The chain recombines TRBV6-5 with TRBJ1-3, with a possible D match to TRBD1 (5 bases). The germline CDR1 and CDR2 sequences are MNHEY and SVGAGI. This CDR3 comprises 14 residues. The V end lost 8 bases, the J end lost 2 bases, and 13 bases lay between the germline ends. This CDR3 is CASGGGGTGNTIYF. The CDR3 nucleotides are TGTGCCAGCGGCGGGGGAGGCACTGGAAACACCATATATTTT.

The V gene is TRBV7-9, the J gene TRBJ1-1; no firm D call. Trimming shortened V by 6 bases and J by 6 bases, and 14 bases separated the two germline ends. The CDR3 runs to 13 residues. Germline CDR1 reads SEHNR; CDR2 reads FQNEAQ (reference sequence). In DNA, the CDR3 is TGTGCCAGCAGTCCTGGGCCAGGCGCTGAAGCTTTCTTT. Encoded protein: CASSPGPGAEAFF.

V and J are TRBV7-2 and TRBJ2-1; D unresolved. Germline values: CDR1 SGHTA, CDR2 FQGNSA. Trimming shortened V by 4 bases and J by 5 bases, and 12 bases separated the two germline ends. CDR3 length equals 14 residues. The CDR3 loop reads CASSSLRQNNEQFF. CDR3 coding DNA: TGTGCCAGCAGCTCCTTAAGACAAAACAATGAGCAGTTCTTC.

CDR3 residues: CASSFEQGATYEQYF. In DNA, the CDR3 is TGTGCCAGCAGTTTTGAACAGGGGGCCACCTACGAGCAGTACTTC. The rearrangement joins TRBV27 to TRBJ2-7, with 9 bases lining up with TRBD1. The CDR3 runs 15 residues. The germline V gene encodes CDR1 MNHEY and CDR2 SMNVEV (reference sequence). V dropped 3 bases and J dropped 2; count of bases not matched to a gene: 5.

The chain has TRBV5-1 and TRBJ2-5, with D possibly being TRBD2 (6 bases). The CDR3 consists of 14 residues. The V gene's germline CDR1 is SGHRS and CDR2 YFSETQ. Deletions cut 0 bases from V and 1 base from J, with 7 bases between. CDR3 region: CASSLATSQETQYF. The CDR3 nucleotides read TGCGCCAGCAGCTTGGCGACTAGCCAAGAGACCCAGTACTTC.

The chain employs TRBV5-1 and TRBJ1-1; D is perhaps TRBD1 (6 bases). Trimming pared 0 bases from V and 10 bases from J, leaving 19 bases between. This CDR3 contains 15 residues. The germline V gene encodes CDR1 SGHRS and CDR2 YFSETQ. CDR3 sequence: CASSLGAQGTRAAFF. DNA of the CDR3: TGCGCCAGCAGCTTGGGTGCTCAGGGGACCCGGGCAGCTTTCTTT.

The chain is built from TRBV6-5 and TRBJ2-5; D might be TRBD2 (6 bases). With 6 bases removed from V and 3 bases from J, the gap between germline ends came to 17 bases. Germline CDR1 reads MNHEY; CDR2 reads SVGAGI. The CDR3 covers 15 residues. CDR3 residues: CASRQTGTPKETQYF. The CDR3 DNA is TGTGCCAGCAGACAGACCGGGACTCCAAAAGAGACCCAGTACTTC.

V usage is TRBV13 and J usage is TRBJ1-4, with 7 bases fitting TRBD1. Trimming cost V 2 bases and J 2 bases; bases outside gene matches: 17. The CDR3 totals 20 residues. Germline assignment: CDR1 PRHDT and CDR2 FYEKMQ (reference sequence). The DNA for the CDR3 is TGTGCCAGCAGCTTACCCCCGGGACAGAGTATCAAAAGTACTAATGAAAAACTGTTTTTT. Translating it yields CASSLPPGQSIKSTNEKLFF.

With respect to this clone: A junction end diverges from the germline sequence, so it may reflect a read error. Other nucleotide sequences in the sample specify the same CDR3. V gene TRBV5-5 combines with J gene TRBJ2-5, with 10 bases identical to TRBD1. The V gene's germline CDR1 is SGHKS and CDR2 YYEKEE (reference sequence). The CDR3 runs to 14 residues. CDR3 region: CASSLGTGVETQYF. The CDR3 DNA reads TGTGCCAGCAGCTTAGGGACAGGGGTAGAGACTCAGTACTTC.

This rearrangement joins TRBV6-5 to TRBJ2-1, with 10 bases fitting TRBD2. The CDR3 has 13 residues. The germline V gene encodes CDR1 MNHEY and CDR2 SVGAGI. Losses at the gene ends were 7 bases for V and 11 bases for J; bases not matched to a gene: 8. The CDR3 region is CASNLAGVAQQFF. The DNA of the CDR3 is TGTGCCAGCAACCTAGCGGGAGTAGCCCAGCAGTTCTTC.

This chain joins TRBV24-1 and TRBJ2-5; 7 bases line up with TRBD1. This CDR3 is 15 amino acids long. The germline CDR1 and CDR2 sequences are KGHDR and SFDVKD. Trimming cost V 5 bases and J 2 bases; bases outside gene matches: 7. In DNA, the CDR3 is TGTGCCACCAGTGCCCTGGGGACAGCGCAAGAGACCCAGTACTTC. This sequence encodes CATSALGTAQETQYF.

The chain carries TRBV24-1 and TRBJ2-3, with 15 bases matching TRBD2. The germline V gene encodes CDR1 KGHDR and CDR2 SFDVKD. The CDR3 has 18 residues. With 1 base clipped from V and 5 bases from J, the junction kept 6 bases outside the gene matches. CDR3 in amino acids: CATSDFGLAGGPGDTQYF. The CDR3 DNA sequence: TGTGCCACCAGTGATTTCGGACTAGCGGGAGGGCCTGGAGATACGCAGTATTTT.

This sequence joins TRBV7-6 and TRBJ2-3; the match to TRBD1 covers 7 bases. V trimming: 1 base; J trimming: 0 bases; junction bases outside the gene matches: 4. This CDR3 contains 16 residues. The V gene's germline CDR1 is SGHVS and CDR2 FNYEAQ. In DNA form, the CDR3 reads TGTGCCAGCAGCTTAGGGACAGGTGGGAGCACAGATACGCAGTATTTT. Protein product: CASSLGTGGSTDTQYF.

The chain employs TRBV15 and TRBJ2-5; no firm D call. CDR1 is LNHNV and CDR2 is YYDKDF in the germline V gene (reference sequence). The CDR3 covers 14 residues. The germline V and J ends were trimmed by 1 base and 5 bases, with 11 bases remaining between them. As DNA, the CDR3 is TGTGCCACCAGCAGAGGGAGTAGCTCCGAGACCCAGTACTTC. This encodes CATSRGSSSETQYF.

The CDR3 bases are TGTGCCAGCAGTCCAGGGGTGAAGCCCCAGCATTTT. Protein product: CASSPGVKPQHF. The gene calls are TRBV12-3 or TRBV12-4 and TRBJ1-5, with D perhaps matching TRBD1 (6 bases). The CDR3 extends over 12 amino acids. Trimming shortened V by 5 bases and J by 8 bases, and 10 bases separated the two germline ends.

This clone was found once. The chain joins TRBV19 to TRBJ2-6, with D possibly TRBD1 on 5 matching bases. Germline CDR1 reads LNHDA; CDR2 reads SQIVND (reference sequence). Trimming stripped 4 bases from V and 0 bases from J, with 10 bases between. The CDR3 runs to 16 residues. In nucleotides, the CDR3 is TGTGCCAGTAGTACGAACAGGTTCTCTGGGGCCAACGTCCTGACTTTC. Translated: CASSTNRFSGANVLTF. Using reference TRBV19 and TRBJ2-6 for the parts outside the CDR3, the full variable domain is DGGITQSPKYLFRKEGQNVTLSCEQNLNHDAMYWYRQDPGQGLRLIYYSQIVNDFQKGDIAEGYSVSREKKESFPLTVTSAQKNPTAFYLCASSTNRFSGANVLTFGAGSRLTVL.

The rearrangement uses TRBV9 and TRBJ1-4, with a possible D match to TRBD1 (6 bases). The CDR3 runs 16 residues. Germline CDR1 and CDR2: SGDLS and YYNGEE. Trimming pared 0 bases from V and 8 bases from J, leaving 17 bases between. CDR3 nucleotide sequence: TGTGCCAGCAGCGTAGGTCGGGGGGCGAGGAGAGAAAAACTGTTTTTT. Protein: CASSVGRGARREKLFF.

The V gene is TRBV3-1 (or the pseudogene TRBV3-2), the J gene TRBJ2-5; 8 nucleotides align to TRBD2. Trimming removed 0 bases from V and 2 bases from J; junction bases left unmatched: 5. Germline V gene lookup returns CDR1 LGHDT and CDR2 YNNKEL (reference sequence). The length of the CDR3 is 16 residues. CDR3 sequence reads: CASSQDWRGAQETQYF. The CDR3 region has the DNA TGTGCCAGCAGCCAAGATTGGCGGGGGGCTCAAGAGACCCAGTACTTC.

This chain connects TRBV28 to TRBJ2-7; 7 bases are shared with TRBD1. Per germline, CDR1 MDHEN and CDR2 SYDVKM. V was clipped by 3 bases and J by 1 base; unmatched bases: 6. There are 15 residues in the CDR3. As DNA, the CDR3 is TGTGCCAGCAGTTTTTCGGCCAGGGGGTCCTACGAGCAGTACTTC. Its translation is CASSFSARGSYEQYF. Filled out from reference TRBV28 and TRBJ2-7, the complete variable domain reads DVKVTQSSRYLVKRTGEKVFLECVQDMDHENMFWYRQDPGLGLRLIYFSYDVKMKEKGDIPEGYSVSREKKERFSLILESASTNQTSMYLCASSFSARGSYEQYFGPGTRLTVT.

The V and J genes are TRBV2 and TRBJ2-7; the D is unclear. The CDR3 loop spans 10 amino acids. The germline V and J ends were trimmed by 4 bases and 7 bases, with 5 bases remaining between them. The germline CDR1 and CDR2 sequences are SNHLY and FYNNEI. The CDR3 DNA follows: TGTGCCAGCAGTGGAGGAGAGCAGTACTTC. Residues: CASSGGEQYF.